This paragraph reports one TCR beta chain. It lacks a known antigen. Nothing much larger sits one base from this clone, and base qualities are not available. This sample is drawn from a study of blood T cell repertoires in COVID-19 (dated by TCRdb to between 2020 and 2021). The study in broad terms: Collaborator samples came from the United States, Italy and Spain and covered acute and convalescent phases of COVID-19. The samples were drawn from two sources: the first 160 participants of the ongoing ImmuneRACE study, and 1,200 or so subjects contributed by 6 global collaborators. The prospective study material was composed of cDNA or gDNA derived from T cells, B-cell-depleted T cells, or PBMCs. Deeply sampled blood TCRbeta repertoires from subjects exposed to, actively infected with, or recovered from COVID-19 were included in the dataset. Nearly every sample came with metadata listing a de-identified subject ID, COVID-19 status, age in years and sex. The repertoires were made available in a free public database intended to serve as a resource for research on the immune response to SARS-CoV-2. Where HLA class I and class II types were available, the types were taken from metadata supplied by the sample provider, not from assay-based typing. Broader findings and caveats from the paper: The amount of clinical and demographic metadata varied by source and participant and was provided uncurated.

TCRbeta CDR3 regions were amplified from genomic DNA by means of the immunoSEQ Assay, a bias-controlled multiplex PCR. On the authors' methods: Nucleated cell counts per sample were estimated from amplification of reference gene primers within the assay. Sequence reads were collapsed and filtered to measure the absolute abundance of every unique TCRbeta CDR3 rearrangement. For each sample, productive Simpson clonality was calculated as the square root of Simpson's diversity index across productive rearrangements. The source is immuneACCESS, and TCRdb retained only in-frame sequences with V and J called. Part of the clones is not carried over; for the studies checked, unresolved V genes explain less than half of this, and the remainder is unexplained. That table supplies the V and J calls and clone size; D and trimming were determined from the DNA. Recorded for this sample are under 8,000 clones; roughly four fifths of them occurred a single time. The top ten clonotypes cover around 8.8% of the sample.

Collaborating institutions collected whole blood in K2EDTA tubes following their own protocols. For TCRbeta analysis, collaborators shipped samples in one of three forms: frozen whole blood, isolated PBMCs, or DNA extracted from either of those sample types. The CDR3 measures 19 amino acids from cysteine to phenylalanine. Only the CDR3 region is kept as DNA, spanning 57 bases read in frame from base 1. The germline V gene supplies CDR1 MDHEN and CDR2 SYDVKM. V is cut by 7 bases and J by 0 bases, and the space between the germline ends is 22 bases. This receptor was identified in a human donor with active COVID-19. The donor label of this sample is uncertain. The sample was peripheral blood. The chain is encoded by TRBV28 joined to TRBJ2-6; TRBD1 might be the D gene, on 5 matching bases. Here the CDR3 is given as CASTSKGRVTISGANVLTF. At the DNA level, the sequence is TGTGCCAGCACCTCTAAGGGCAGGGTAACGATCTCTGGGGCCAACGTCCTGACTTTC.